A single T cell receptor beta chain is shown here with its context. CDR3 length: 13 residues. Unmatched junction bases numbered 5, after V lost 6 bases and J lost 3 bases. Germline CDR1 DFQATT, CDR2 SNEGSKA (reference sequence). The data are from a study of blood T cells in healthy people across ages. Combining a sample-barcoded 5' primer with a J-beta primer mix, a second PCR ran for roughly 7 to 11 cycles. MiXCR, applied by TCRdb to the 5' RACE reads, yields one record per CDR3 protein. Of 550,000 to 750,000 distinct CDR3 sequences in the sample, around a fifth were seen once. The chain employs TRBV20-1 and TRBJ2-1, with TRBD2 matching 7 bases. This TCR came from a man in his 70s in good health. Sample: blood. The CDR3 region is CSAEGGSYNEQFF. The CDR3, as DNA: TGCAGTGCCGAGGGAGGGAGCTACAATGAGCAGTTCTTC.